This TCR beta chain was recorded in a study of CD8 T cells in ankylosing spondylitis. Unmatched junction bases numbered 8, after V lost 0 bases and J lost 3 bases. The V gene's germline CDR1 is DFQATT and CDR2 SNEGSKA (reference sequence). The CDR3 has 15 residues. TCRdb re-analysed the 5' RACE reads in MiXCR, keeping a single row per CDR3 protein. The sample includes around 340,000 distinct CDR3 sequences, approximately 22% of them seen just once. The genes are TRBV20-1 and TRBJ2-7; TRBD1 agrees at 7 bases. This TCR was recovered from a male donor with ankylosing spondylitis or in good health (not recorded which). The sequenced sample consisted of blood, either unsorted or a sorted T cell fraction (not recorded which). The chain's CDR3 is CSARDLMGTDYEQYF. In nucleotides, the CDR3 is TGCAGTGCTAGAGATCTAATGGGGACAGACTACGAGCAGTACTTC.